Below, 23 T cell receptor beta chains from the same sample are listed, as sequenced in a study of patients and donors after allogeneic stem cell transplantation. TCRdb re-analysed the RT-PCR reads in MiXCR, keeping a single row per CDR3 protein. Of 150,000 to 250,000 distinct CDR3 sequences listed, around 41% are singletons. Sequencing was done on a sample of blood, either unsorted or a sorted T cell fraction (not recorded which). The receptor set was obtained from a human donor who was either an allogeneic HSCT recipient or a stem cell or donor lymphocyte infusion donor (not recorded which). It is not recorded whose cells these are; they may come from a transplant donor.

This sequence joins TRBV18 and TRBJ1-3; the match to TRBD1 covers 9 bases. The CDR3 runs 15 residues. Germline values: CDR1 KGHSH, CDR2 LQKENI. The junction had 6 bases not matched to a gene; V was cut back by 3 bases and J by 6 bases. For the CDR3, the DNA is TGTGCCAGCTCACCGCCTGGGGACAGGGAAAACACCATATATTTT. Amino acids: CASSPPGDRENTIYF.

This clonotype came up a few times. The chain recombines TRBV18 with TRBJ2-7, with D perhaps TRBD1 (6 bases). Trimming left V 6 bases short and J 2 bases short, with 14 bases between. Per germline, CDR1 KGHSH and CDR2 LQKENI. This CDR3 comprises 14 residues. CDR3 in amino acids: CASSLQGQTYEQYF. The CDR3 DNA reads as TGTGCCAGCTCGCTCCAGGGGCAAACCTACGAGCAGTACTTC. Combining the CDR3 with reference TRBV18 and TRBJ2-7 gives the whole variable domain NAGVMQNPRHLVRRRGQEARLRCSPMKGHSHVYWYRQLPEEGLKFMVYLQKENIIDESGMPKERFSAEFPKEGPSILRIQQVVRGDSAAYFCASSLQGQTYEQYFGPGTRLTVT.

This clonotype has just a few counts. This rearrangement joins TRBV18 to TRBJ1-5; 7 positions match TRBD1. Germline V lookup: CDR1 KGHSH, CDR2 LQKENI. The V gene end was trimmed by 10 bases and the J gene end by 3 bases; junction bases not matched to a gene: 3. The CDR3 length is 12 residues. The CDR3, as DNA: TGTGCCACAGGGGGGTACAATCAGCCCCAGCATTTT. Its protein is CATGGYNQPQHF.

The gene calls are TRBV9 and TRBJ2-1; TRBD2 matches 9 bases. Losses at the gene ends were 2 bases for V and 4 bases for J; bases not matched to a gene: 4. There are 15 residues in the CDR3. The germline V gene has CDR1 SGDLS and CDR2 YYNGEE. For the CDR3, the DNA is TGTGCCAGCAGCGTCGGGACTAGCACATACAATGAGCAGTTCTTC. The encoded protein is CASSVGTSTYNEQFF.

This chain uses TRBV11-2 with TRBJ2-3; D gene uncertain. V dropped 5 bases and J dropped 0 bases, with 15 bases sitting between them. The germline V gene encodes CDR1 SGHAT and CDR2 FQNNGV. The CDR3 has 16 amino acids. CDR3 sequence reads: CASSQIGSPSTDTQYF. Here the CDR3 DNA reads TGTGCCAGCAGCCAAATCGGCTCACCTAGCACAGATACGCAGTATTTT.

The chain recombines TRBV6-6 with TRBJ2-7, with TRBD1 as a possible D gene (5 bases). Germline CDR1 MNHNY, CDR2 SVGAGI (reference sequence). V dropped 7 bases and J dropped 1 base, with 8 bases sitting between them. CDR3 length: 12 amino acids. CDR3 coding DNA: TGTGCCAGCAACCAGGGATCCTACGAGCAGTACTTC. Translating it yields CASNQGSYEQYF.

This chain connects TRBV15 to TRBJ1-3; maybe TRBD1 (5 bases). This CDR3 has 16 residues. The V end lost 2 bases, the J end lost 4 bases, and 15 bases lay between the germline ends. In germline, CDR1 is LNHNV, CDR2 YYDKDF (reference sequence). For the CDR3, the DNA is TGTGCCACCAGCAGAAGTGGGGGTGCGTTGGGAAACACCATATATTTT. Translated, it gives CATSRSGGALGNTIYF.

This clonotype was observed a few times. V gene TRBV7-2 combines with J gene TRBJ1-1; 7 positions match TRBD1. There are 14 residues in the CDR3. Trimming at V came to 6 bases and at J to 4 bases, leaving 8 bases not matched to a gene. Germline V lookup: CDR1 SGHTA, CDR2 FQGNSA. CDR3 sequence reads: CASRALTGITEAFF. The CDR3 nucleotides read TGTGCCAGCAGAGCACTGACAGGGATCACTGAAGCTTTCTTT.

CDR3 protein: CAILSPNYGYTF. CDR3 nucleotides: TGTGCCATCCTAAGTCCCAACTATGGCTACACCTTC. The chain joins TRBV10-3 to TRBJ1-2; D remains ambiguous. The CDR3 is 12 amino acids. Germline loops: CDR1 ENHRY, CDR2 SYGVKD. Trimming cost V 8 bases and J 2 bases, with 9 bases left between them.

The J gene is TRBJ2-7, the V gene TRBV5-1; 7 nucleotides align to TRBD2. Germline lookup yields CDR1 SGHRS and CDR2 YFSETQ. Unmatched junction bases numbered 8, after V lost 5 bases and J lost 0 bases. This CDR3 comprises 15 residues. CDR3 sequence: CASSWSSGTSYEQYF. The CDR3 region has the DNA TGCGCCAGCAGTTGGTCGAGCGGGACCTCCTACGAGCAGTACTTC.

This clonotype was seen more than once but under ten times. The CDR3 DNA is TGTGCCAGCAGCCTCGAAGGGGCTTTGAACACTGAAGCTTTCTTT. It is translated as CASSLEGALNTEAFF. The rearrangement joins TRBV11-2 to TRBJ1-1; a weak D match, TRBD1 (5 bases). V gave up 5 bases and J gave up 0 bases, with 13 bases separating them. The CDR3 sequence is 15 residues long. CDR1 is SGHAT, CDR2 FQNNGV, per germline.

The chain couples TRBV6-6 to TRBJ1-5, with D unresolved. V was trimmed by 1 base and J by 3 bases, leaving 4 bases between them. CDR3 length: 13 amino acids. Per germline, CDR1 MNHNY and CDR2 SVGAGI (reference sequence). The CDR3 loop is CASSYLTNQPQHF. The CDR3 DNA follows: TGTGCCAGCAGTTACTTGACCAATCAGCCCCAGCATTTT.

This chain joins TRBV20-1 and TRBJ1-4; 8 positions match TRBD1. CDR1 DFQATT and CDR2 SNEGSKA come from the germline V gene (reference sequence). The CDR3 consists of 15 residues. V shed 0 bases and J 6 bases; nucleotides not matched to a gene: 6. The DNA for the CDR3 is TGCAGTGCTAGAGACCCCAGGACAGGGTATGAAAAACTGTTTTTT. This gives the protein CSARDPRTGYEKLFF.

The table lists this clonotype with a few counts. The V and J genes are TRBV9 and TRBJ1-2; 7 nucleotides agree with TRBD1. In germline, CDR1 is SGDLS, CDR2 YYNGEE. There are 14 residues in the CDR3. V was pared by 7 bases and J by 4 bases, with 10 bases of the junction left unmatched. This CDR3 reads CASGTGQQTYGYTF. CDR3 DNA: TGTGCCAGCGGCACGGGACAGCAAACCTATGGCTACACCTTC.

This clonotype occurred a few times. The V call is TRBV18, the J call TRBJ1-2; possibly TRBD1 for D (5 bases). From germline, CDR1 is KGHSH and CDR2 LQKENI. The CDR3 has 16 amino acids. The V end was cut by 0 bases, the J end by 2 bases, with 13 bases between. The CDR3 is CASSPPRKGVNYGYTF. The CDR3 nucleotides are TGTGCCAGCTCACCACCGAGGAAAGGGGTAAACTATGGCTACACCTTC.

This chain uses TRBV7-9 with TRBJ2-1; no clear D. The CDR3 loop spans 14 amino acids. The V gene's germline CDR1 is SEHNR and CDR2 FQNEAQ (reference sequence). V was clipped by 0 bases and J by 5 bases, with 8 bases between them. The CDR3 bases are TGTGCCAGCAGCTTAGCAGGGCCCCACAATGAGCAGTTCTTC. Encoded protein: CASSLAGPHNEQFF.

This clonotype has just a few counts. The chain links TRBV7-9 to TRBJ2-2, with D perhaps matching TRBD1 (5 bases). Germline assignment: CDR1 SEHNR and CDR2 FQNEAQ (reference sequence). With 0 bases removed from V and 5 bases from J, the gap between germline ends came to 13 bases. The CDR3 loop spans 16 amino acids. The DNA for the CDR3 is TGTGCCAGCAGCTTAGCGACCTCCAGGGTTACCGGGGAGCTGTTTTTT. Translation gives CASSLATSRVTGELFF.

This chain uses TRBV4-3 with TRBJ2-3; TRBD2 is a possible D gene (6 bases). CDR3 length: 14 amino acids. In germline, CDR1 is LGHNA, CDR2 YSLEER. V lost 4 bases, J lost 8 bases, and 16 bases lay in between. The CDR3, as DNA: TGCGCCAGCAGCCCAAATCTAGGGCGGGGTACGCAGTATTTT. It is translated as CASSPNLGRGTQYF.

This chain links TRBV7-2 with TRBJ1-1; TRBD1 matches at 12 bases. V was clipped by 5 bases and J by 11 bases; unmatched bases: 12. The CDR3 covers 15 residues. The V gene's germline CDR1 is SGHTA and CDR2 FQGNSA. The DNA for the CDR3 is TGTGCCAGCAGCGCCGGGACAGGGGGCTACGTAGGGGCTTTCTTT. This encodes CASSAGTGGYVGAFF.

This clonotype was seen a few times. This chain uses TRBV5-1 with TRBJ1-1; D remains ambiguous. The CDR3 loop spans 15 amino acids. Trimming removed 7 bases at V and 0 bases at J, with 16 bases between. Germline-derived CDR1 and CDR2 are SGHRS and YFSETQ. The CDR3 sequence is CASSAGLAMNTEAFF. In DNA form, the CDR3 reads TGCGCCAGCTCCGCAGGTCTTGCAATGAACACTGAAGCTTTCTTT.

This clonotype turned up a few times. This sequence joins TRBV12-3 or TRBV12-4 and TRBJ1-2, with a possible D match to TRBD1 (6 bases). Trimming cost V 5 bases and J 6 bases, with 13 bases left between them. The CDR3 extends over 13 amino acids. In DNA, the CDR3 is TGTGCCAGCAGTGAACGCAGGGGAAATGGCTACACCTTC. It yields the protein CASSERRGNGYTF.

CDR3 nucleotides: TGTGCCACCAGCAGAGGCTTACAGGGACAGGGGAACACTGAAGCTTTCTTT. Amino acids: CATSRGLQGQGNTEAFF. This chain connects TRBV15 to TRBJ1-1; 9 bases agree with TRBD1. In germline, CDR1 is LNHNV, CDR2 YYDKDF (reference sequence). Trimming removed 1 base from V and 1 base from J; junction bases left unmatched: 7. The CDR3 has 17 residues.

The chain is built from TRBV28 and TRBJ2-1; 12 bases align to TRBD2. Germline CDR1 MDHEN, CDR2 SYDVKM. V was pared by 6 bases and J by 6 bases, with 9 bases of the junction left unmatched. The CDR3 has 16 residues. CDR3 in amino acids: CASRLSSGRAFNEQFF. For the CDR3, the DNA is TGTGCCAGCAGACTATCTAGCGGGAGGGCCTTCAATGAGCAGTTCTTC.